Below, 5 T cell receptor beta chains from the same sample are listed, as sequenced in a study of T cells expressing NK-cell markers. TCRdb reprocessed the 5' RACE reads and keeps a single row for each CDR3 protein, giving no DNA. This listing includes roughly 160,000 distinct CDR3 sequences. Material for sequencing was blood T cells: a sorted CD56 or NKG2C T cell subset, CD4+ or CD8+ T cells, or bulk PBMC T cells (not recorded which). The receptors come from a man aged 18 to 69 in good health.

The chain has TRBV2 and TRBJ2-7; no DNA is available, so the TRBD2 call from TCRdb remains unchecked. The CDR3 totals 14 residues. Germline CDR1 and CDR2: SNHLY and FYNNEI. CDR3 sequence: CASNLDSGSYEQYF. Full variable domain (remainder filled in from reference TRBV2 and TRBJ2-7): EPEVTQTPSHQVTQMGQEVILRCVPISNHLYFYWYRQILGQKVEFLVSFYNNEISEKSEIFDDQFSVERPDGSNFTLKIRSTKLEDSAMYFCASNLDSGSYEQYFGPGTRLTVT.

CDR3 sequence: CATSDFKGESETQYF. This chain uses TRBV24-1 with TRBJ2-5; TCRdb returns TRBD1, unconfirmable since there is no DNA. Germline V gene sequence: CDR1 KGHDR, CDR2 SFDVKD. CDR3 length: 15 amino acids.

The genes are TRBV7-2 and TRBJ2-1. The germline CDR1 and CDR2 sequences are SGHTA and FQGNSA. The CDR3 sequence is 14 residues long. The CDR3: CASSLEREDNEQFF.

The chain joins TRBV9 to TRBJ1-2. This CDR3 has 14 amino acids. Germline-derived CDR1 and CDR2 are SGDLS and YYNGEE. CDR3 amino acids: CASSVRREGYGYTF.

The rearrangement uses TRBV7-6 and TRBJ2-5; no DNA is available, so the TRBD1 call from TCRdb remains unchecked. This CDR3 is built from 15 residues. Per the germline V gene, CDR1 is SGHVS and CDR2 is FNYEAQ. The CDR3: CASSPRVGVEETQYF.